This is a list of T cell receptor beta chains from one sample in a study of healthy donors' naive CD4 and CD8 T cells. TCRdb re-called the reads through MiXCR, storing one row per CDR3 protein. The sample yields around 180,000 distinct CDR3 sequences, 65% to 80% seen once. The sequenced sample was naive CD4+ and CD8+ T cells sorted from blood, pooled from several donors. These receptors were obtained from a pool of human donors in good health; the sample pools cells from several healthy donors. Each CDR3 is given with its conserved first and last residue. The order of the fields is V gene, D gene, CDR3 length, J gene, clone size, CDR3 DNA, CDR3 protein. D genes are given only for firm matches. A clone size is listed for some rows: how often the clone was seen (once, few, many), or a class if it is expanded.

TRBV20-1	-	15	TRBJ2-2	-	TGCAGTGCTAGAGACCGGCAGGGCGGGACCGGGGAGCTGTTTTTT	CSARDRQGGTGELFF
TRBV4-3	-	15	TRBJ1-5	few	TGCGCCAGCAGCCAGGTCAGGGGAACTTATCAGCCCCAGCATTTT	CASSQVRGTYQPQHF
TRBV6-5	-	13	TRBJ2-7	-	TGTGCCAGCAGCTCTACTAGCACTCGCGAGCAGTACTTC	CASSSTSTREQYF
TRBV11-2	TRBD2	16	TRBJ2-1	few	TGTGCCAGCAGCCCAATTAGCGGGAGGGCCGTCGATGAGCAGTTCTTC	CASSPISGRAVDEQFF
TRBV6-5	-	15	TRBJ1-5	-	TGTGCCAGCAGTGCCACCCTCGGGAGCAATCAGCCCCAGCATTTT	CASSATLGSNQPQHF
TRBV18	TRBD1	14	TRBJ2-1	-	TGTGCCAGCTCAAGACAGGGGGCCAGCAATGAGCAGTTCTTC	CASSRQGASNEQFF
TRBV27	-	14	TRBJ2-5	-	TGTGCCAGCAGTTTCTGGCCAGTCCAAGAGACCCAGTACTTC	CASSFWPVQETQYF
TRBV29-1	-	13	TRBJ1-1	-	TGCAGCGTTGTAGGCAGGGGAAGGACTGAAGCTTTCTTT	CSVVGRGRTEAFF
TRBV19	-	15	TRBJ2-1	-	TGTGCCAGTAGTCCCACTTTGAATGGGATAGATGAGCAGTTCTTC	CASSPTLNGIDEQFF
TRBV6-2/TRBV6-3	TRBD1	16	TRBJ2-1	-	TGTGCCAGCAGTTACTCCCTAAGGACAGGGGGCAATGAGCAGTTCTTC	CASSYSLRTGGNEQFF
TRBV19	TRBD1	15	TRBJ2-1	-	TGTGCCAGTAGTATGCAAGGGACAGCGAACAATGAGCAGTTCTTC	CASSMQGTANNEQFF
TRBV5-1	TRBD2	16	TRBJ2-1	-	TGCGCCAGCAGCTCGGGACTAGCGGGAGTCTACAATGAGCAGTTCTTC	CASSSGLAGVYNEQFF
TRBV5-1	-	15	TRBJ1-2	-	TGCGCCAGCAGCGCCGTCGGCACCGCTAACTATGGCTACACCTTC	CASSAVGTANYGYTF
TRBV5-5	-	16	TRBJ2-3	few	TGTGCCAGCAGCTCTCACAGGGAAGTTAGCACAGATACGCAGTATTTT	CASSSHREVSTDTQYF
TRBV29-1	-	13	TRBJ1-1	-	TGCAGCGTTGGTTGGGCCAGGAACACTGAAGCTTTCTTT	CSVGWARNTEAFF
TRBV19	-	11	TRBJ1-2	-	TGTGCCAGTAGTATGGGGTATGGCTACACCTTC	CASSMGYGYTF
TRBV29-1	-	12	TRBJ1-1	-	TGCAGCCCCGGGACGGTAAACACTGAAGCTTTCTTT	CSPGTVNTEAFF
TRBV19	TRBD2	15	TRBJ2-1	-	TGTGCCACCGAGACTAGCGGGAGTAACTACAATGAGCAGTTCTTC	CATETSGSNYNEQFF
TRBV15	TRBD1	16	TRBJ2-7	-	TGTGCCACCAGCGGAGGCCCGGGACAGGGATTTTACGAGCAGTACTTC	CATSGGPGQGFYEQYF
TRBV7-8	TRBD2	16	TRBJ2-5	-	TGTGCCAGCAGCACCGGACTAGCGGGGGACCAAGAGACCCAGTACTTC	CASSTGLAGDQETQYF
TRBV30	-	12	TRBJ2-7	few	TGTGCCTCGACGGACCTCTCCTACGAGCAGTACTTC	CASTDLSYEQYF
TRBV20-1	-	14	TRBJ2-1	-	TGCAGTGCTAGATGGTGGTTTGAGAACAATGAGCAGTTCTTC	CSARWWFENNEQFF
TRBV27	-	14	TRBJ2-5	-	TGTGCCAGCAGTTTATCGTGGGCGGGGGAGACCCAGTACTTC	CASSLSWAGETQYF
TRBV6-5	-	15	TRBJ1-5	-	TGTGCCAGCAGTGCGACGGGCAGCGGCAATCAGCCCCAGCATTTT	CASSATGSGNQPQHF
TRBV29-1	-	15	TRBJ2-5	-	TGCAGCGTGACAGAACCGGGACGTATCCAAGAGACCCAGTACTTC	CSVTEPGRIQETQYF
TRBV6-5	-	13	TRBJ1-2	-	TGTGCCAGCAGGCAACAGGGTGGCAATGGCTACACCTTC	CASRQQGGNGYTF
TRBV5-4	TRBD1	15	TRBJ2-5	-	TGTGCCAGCAGCCGACGGGACAGGGCACAAGAGACCCAGTACTTC	CASSRRDRAQETQYF
TRBV29-1	-	13	TRBJ2-7	-	TGCAGCGTTGCCGGGACCCTTTCCTACGAGCAGTACTTC	CSVAGTLSYEQYF
TRBV29-1	TRBD1	12	TRBJ2-2	-	TGCAGCGTGGACAGGGGCACCGGGGAGCTGTTTTTT	CSVDRGTGELFF
TRBV29-1	-	10	TRBJ2-1	-	TGCAGCGTTGAATCAAATGAGCAGTTCTTC	CSVESNEQFF
TRBV6-5	TRBD2	15	TRBJ2-7	-	TGTGCCAGCAGTTACGCTAGCGGGAGCTCCTACGAGCAGTACTTC	CASSYASGSSYEQYF
TRBV5-1	TRBD2	15	TRBJ2-5	-	TGCGCCAGCAGCCTGGGACTAGCGGGACAGGGGACCCAGTACTTC	CASSLGLAGQGTQYF
TRBV18	TRBD1	17	TRBJ2-1	-	TGTGCCAGCTCACCCGGACCCGGGACAGGTCCCTACAATGAGCAGTTCTTC	CASSPGPGTGPYNEQFF
TRBV5-6	-	14	TRBJ1-2	-	TGTGCCAGCAGCCCCTCAGGAAGTGGAAATGGCTACACCTTC	CASSPSGSGNGYTF
TRBV29-1	-	12	TRBJ2-1	-	TGCAGCGTTGCTAGCAGGATCAATGAGCAGTTCTTC	CSVASRINEQFF